The entry that follows covers one T cell receptor (beta chain) sequence. The target antigen is unknown. Assay: immunoSEQ multiplex PCR; the TCRdb copy retains only in-frame clones and omits some. The sample lists around 100,000 clones, 85% to 95% seen once, with about 0.3% in the top ten. This specimen belongs to a study of T cell repertoires and HLA-DP antigens. Study-wide background: The donors, ranging 18-to-29 to 60-to-69 years, included a couple of males and one female. Overall study results and limits: Average cumulative frequency of previously undetected clones was approximately 34% against one allele and approximately 49% against the other. Naive and memory CD4+ cells were analysed together, not apart.

The germline V and J ends were trimmed by 5 bases and 0 bases, with 10 bases remaining between them. CDR3 length: 13 residues. Germline CDR1 is GTSNPN and CDR2 is SVGIG (reference sequence). CD4+ T cells were isolated untouched, about 98% pure. The chain joins TRBV30 to TRBJ1-2, with D unresolved. Sequencing was performed on CD4+ T cells from PBMCs. This clonotype was sampled from a young woman in good health and CMV-seronegative. The CDR3 is CAWRRQANYGYTF. The CDR3 DNA reads as TGTGCCTGGCGGCGCCAGGCTAACTATGGCTACACCTTC. The variable domain in full, completed from reference TRBV30 and TRBJ1-2, reads SQTIHQWPATLVQPVGSPLSLECTVEGTSNPNLYWYRQAAGRGLQLLFYSVGIGQISSEVPQNLSASRPQDRQFILSSKKLLLSDSGFYLCAWRRQANYGYTFGSGTRLTVV.